What follows are 8 T cell receptor beta chains derived from one specimen sequenced in a study of T cell clones after liver transplantation. Method: immunoSEQ multiplex PCR; TCRdb's copy keeps in-frame clones and lacks some. The data hold tens of thousands of clones, with roughly 90% observed a single time. This material consisted of CD8+ T cells from blood, taken 12 months after liver transplant. The receptors originated from a human patient who received a liver transplant. Some T cells may be provided by the graft donor.

This sequence joins TRBV7-2 and TRBJ1-1; 7 nucleotides line up with TRBD1. The CDR3 is made up of 15 amino acids. Germline-derived CDR1 and CDR2 are SGHTA and FQGNSA. The V and J ends lost 3 bases and 3 bases, in that order; junction bases with no gene match: 7. The CDR3 DNA follows: TGTGCCAGCAGCTTGACAGGGATAGCGGACACTGAAGCTTTCTTT. Amino acids: CASSLTGIADTEAFF. Variable domain in full (rest from reference TRBV7-2 and TRBJ1-1): GAGVSQSPSNKVTEKGKDVELRCDPISGHTALYWYRQSLGQGLEFLIYFQGNSAPDKSGLPSDRFSAERTGGSVSTLTIQRTQQEDSAVYLCASSLTGIADTEAFFGQGTRLTVV.

The chain joins TRBV7-8 to TRBJ2-1; 7 bases line up with TRBD2. V was pared by 1 base and J by 4 bases, with 4 bases of the junction left unmatched. Germline CDR1 reads SGHVS; CDR2 reads FQNEAQ. This CDR3 comprises 15 residues. CDR3 sequence reads: CASSLDGGNYNEQFF. CDR3 coding DNA: TGTGCCAGCAGCTTAGACGGGGGGAATTACAATGAGCAGTTCTTC.

The V and J genes are TRBV5-4 and TRBJ2-3; tentatively, D is TRBD1 (6 bases). In germline, CDR1 is SGHNT, CDR2 YYREEE (reference sequence). The V end was cut by 2 bases, the J end by 2 bases, with 9 bases between. This CDR3 spans 14 amino acids. CDR3 amino acids: CASSFNRATDTQYF. CDR3 in DNA: TGTGCCAGCAGCTTTAACAGGGCCACAGATACGCAGTATTTT.

The rearrangement joins TRBV9 to TRBJ2-3, with 12 bases lining up with TRBD2. V was clipped by 2 bases and J by 0 bases; unmatched bases: 4. The germline gives CDR1 SGDLS, CDR2 YYNGEE. This CDR3 has 17 residues. The CDR3 loop is CASSVQTSGSSTDTQYF. The DNA for the CDR3 is TGTGCCAGCAGCGTTCAGACTAGCGGGAGTAGCACAGATACGCAGTATTTT. Full variable domain (missing parts from reference TRBV9 and TRBJ2-3): DSGVTQTPKHLITATGQRVTLRCSPRSGDLSVYWYQQSLDQGLQFLIQYYNGEERAKGNILERFSAQQFPDLHSELNLSSLELGDSALYFCASSVQTSGSSTDTQYFGPGTRLTVL.

The rearrangement joins TRBV7-2 to TRBJ2-2; 9 bases are shared with TRBD1. This CDR3 contains 17 residues. J gave up 3 bases and V 3 bases, and 8 bases lay outside the gene matches. Per the germline V gene, CDR1 is SGHTA and CDR2 is FQGNSA. The CDR3 region is CASSFPPGQGYTGELFF. CDR3 in DNA: TGTGCCAGCAGCTTTCCCCCGGGACAGGGCTACACCGGGGAGCTGTTTTTT.

The rearrangement joins TRBV28 to TRBJ1-5, with D possibly TRBD1 on 5 matching bases. The CDR3 spans 13 residues. CDR1 and CDR2 (germline): MDHEN, SYDVKM. With 3 bases removed from V and 7 bases from J, the gap between germline ends came to 10 bases. For the CDR3, the DNA is TGTGCCAGCAGTTTTAGGGGCCACCAGCCCCAGCATTTT. Translated: CASSFRGHQPQHF.

This chain connects TRBV7-3 to TRBJ2-2, with D unresolved. Trimming shortened V by 2 bases and J by 1 base, and 8 bases separated the two germline ends. Germline V lookup: CDR1 SGHTA, CDR2 FQGTGA. The CDR3 has 15 amino acids. The chain's CDR3 is CASSLLTQNTGELFF. CDR3 nucleotides: TGTGCCAGCAGCTTACTCACACAGAACACCGGGGAGCTGTTTTTT.

The V call is TRBV27, the J call TRBJ2-7; 11 bases fit TRBD1. CDR1 is MNHEY, CDR2 SMNVEV, per germline (reference sequence). The CDR3 is made up of 14 amino acids. J lost 6 bases, V lost 4 bases, and 5 bases had no gene match. CDR3 DNA: TGTGCCAGCAGTTACGCCGGGACAGGGGGCGAGCAGTACTTC. Its protein is CASSYAGTGGEQYF.